These T cell receptor beta chains were read from a single sample in a study of cytomegalovirus exposure and HLA in healthy donors. Clones were sequenced by immunoSEQ multiplex PCR, and TCRdb holds only the in-frame ones, with some missing. This sample has under 200,000 clones, with approximately 75% found just once. The sequencing sample was made of PBMCs. The source is a woman between 18 and 29 years old in good health and CMV-seronegative. Each CDR3 is given with its conserved first and last residue. The D gene is left open where the match is weak. Expanded clones are given a class, and other clones once, few, many or no size at all.

>TRBV14|TRBD1|TRBJ1-1|17|.
CASSQGGPRDRKDEAFF
TGTGCCAGCAGCCAAGGGGGCCCCCGGGACAGAAAGGATGAAGCTTTCTTT
>TRBV28|.|TRBJ2-7|12|few
CASSLRTGEQYF
TGTGCCAGCAGTTTGAGAACAGGCGAGCAGTACTTC
>TRBV2|TRBD1|TRBJ1-2|15|.
CASSDRTGPFDGYTF
TGTGCCAGCAGCGATCGGACAGGTCCGTTTGACGGCTACACCTTC
>TRBV7-9|TRBD1|TRBJ1-6|17|.
CASSLASYRDRNSPLHF
TGTGCCAGCAGCTTAGCCTCCTACAGGGACAGAAATTCACCCCTCCACTTT
>TRBV7-9|.|TRBJ2-7|15|.
CASSLAQGVTYEQYF
TGTGCCAGCAGCTTAGCGCAAGGGGTAACCTACGAGCAGTACTTC
>TRBV7-9|.|TRBJ1-5|14|.
CASSSGQRDQPQHF
TGTGCCAGCAGCTCCGGACAGAGGGATCAGCCCCAGCATTTT
>TRBV5-1|TRBD1|TRBJ1-4|14|.
CASRSGRGNEKLFF
TGCGCCAGCAGGTCGGGCAGGGGGAATGAAAAACTGTTTTTT
>TRBV11-2|.|TRBJ2-7|18|.
CASSLNRGYRALSYEQYF
TGTGCCAGCAGCCTAAATAGGGGGTACAGGGCCCTCTCCTACGAGCAGTACTTC
>TRBV5-5|TRBD2|TRBJ2-5|16|once
CASSFGGLAGVETQYF
TGTGCCAGCAGCTTTGGGGGGCTAGCGGGAGTGGAGACCCAGTACTTC
>TRBV5-1|TRBD1|TRBJ2-7|14|.
CASTRTGWSYEQYF
TGCGCCAGCACCCGGACAGGGTGGTCCTACGAGCAGTACTTC
>TRBV28|TRBD1|TRBJ1-1|14|.
CASSLPLNRGRAFF
TGTGCCAGCAGTTTACCCCTGAACAGGGGGCGGGCTTTCTTT
>TRBV9|.|TRBJ1-2|15|once
CASSVGTDTNYGYTF
TGTGCCAGCAGCGTAGGGACAGATACTAACTATGGCTACACCTTC
>TRBV5-1|.|TRBJ2-5|13|.
CATGGSAKETQYF
TGCGCCACCGGAGGGTCAGCCAAAGAGACCCAGTACTTC
>TRBV6-5|TRBD1|TRBJ1-1|13|.
CASIWTGSTEAFF
TGTGCCAGCATTTGGACAGGGTCCACTGAAGCTTTCTTT
>TRBV6-5|TRBD1|TRBJ1-3|15|.
CASSHGTGAGNTIYF
TGTGCCAGCAGCCACGGGACAGGGGCTGGAAACACCATATATTTT
>TRBV7-8|TRBD1|TRBJ1-1|15|.
CASHKSGQGYTEAFF
TGTGCCAGCCACAAGTCGGGACAGGGATACACTGAAGCTTTCTTT
>TRBV9|.|TRBJ1-5|14|.
CASSVGVSAQPQHF
TGTGCCAGCAGCGTAGGAGTTAGCGCGCAGCCCCAGCATTTT
>TRBV18|.|TRBJ2-7|15|few
CASSLYRGSGVEQYF
TGTGCCAGCTCATTATACCGGGGATCGGGTGTGGAGCAGTACTTC